One and the same sample provided the 4 T cell receptor beta chains below, sequenced in a study of T cells after yellow fever vaccination. One entry per CDR3 protein, called by TCRdb with MiXCR from the 5' RACE reads. The repertoire consists of approximately 550,000 distinct CDR3 sequences, with 15% to 20% occurring once and the leading ten covering roughly an eighth. Source: PBMCs, taken 15 days after the yellow fever booster vaccination. Receptors originate from a man aged 30 to 45 who received the YFV17D yellow fever vaccine.

This clonotype was recorded many times. This rearrangement joins TRBV29-1 to TRBJ2-1; perhaps D is TRBD1 or TRBD2 (5 bases each). The V end lost 3 bases, the J end lost 6 bases, and 6 bases lay between the germline ends. The CDR3 sequence is 11 residues long. Germline V gene sequence: CDR1 SQVTM, CDR2 ANQGSEA. The CDR3 DNA sequence: TGCAGCGTTGATGGGGGCAATGAGCAGTTCTTC. This translates into CSVDGGNEQFF.

This clonotype was seen more than once but under ten times. The chain couples TRBV10-3 to TRBJ2-7; the match to TRBD2 covers 9 bases. The CDR3 sequence is 15 residues long. CDR1 is ENHRY, CDR2 SYGVKD, per germline. V was pared by 0 bases and J by 3 bases, with 3 bases of the junction left unmatched. This CDR3 reads CAISESASGNYEQYF. The CDR3 DNA follows: TGTGCCATCAGTGAGTCGGCTAGCGGGAACTACGAGCAGTACTTC.

The chain combines TRBV5-1 with TRBJ2-1; D not certain. Trimming removed 0 bases at V and 5 bases at J, with 9 bases between. Germline CDR1 is SGHRS and CDR2 is YFSETQ. The CDR3 is 14 residues long. This chain's CDR3 is CASSLDAANNEQFF. The CDR3 coding sequence is TGCGCCAGCAGCTTGGACGCCGCCAACAATGAGCAGTTCTTC.

This clonotype turned up a few times. The chain has TRBV6-5 and TRBJ2-5; TRBD2 matches at 11 bases. The CDR3 length is 16 residues. V lost 4 bases and J lost 3; bases outside the gene matches: 7. Germline V gene data show CDR1 as MNHEY and CDR2 as SVGAGI. The CDR3 bases are TGTGCCAGCAGTTTGACTGGACTAGCGGGTAAAGAGACCCAGTACTTC. Amino acid sequence: CASSLTGLAGKETQYF.